This T cell receptor (beta chain) derives from a study of shared clonotypes between healthy human individuals. Regarding the study as a whole: The represented genetic and exposure-history diversity was limited by the small number of donors. Clonotypes not shared had lower generation probabilities than those common to all four donors. Generally, naive subsets came out with larger estimated richness than memory subsets.

With respect to this clone: Its antigen is as yet unknown.

Some clones are missing from TCRdb's copy, which holds only in-frame ones; the method was immunoSEQ multiplex PCR. The sample lists about 820,000 clones, more than 85% occurring once. As defined, naive CD8 cells were CD45RO-negative and positively selected for CCR7, with terminally differentiated effector memory CD45RA+ cells excluded. Sequenced: naive CD8+ T cells sorted from blood. The TCR comes from a man younger than 40 in good health.

The CDR3 loop reads CASSQDPPARPDTEAFF. For the CDR3, the DNA is TGCGCCAGCAGCCAAGATCCCCCGGCCCGACCTGACACTGAAGCTTTCTTT. V is TRBV4-1 and J is TRBJ1-1; D is uncertain. There are 17 residues in the CDR3. The V end was cut by 0 bases, the J end by 3 bases, with 17 bases between. Looked up from germline, CDR1 is MGHRA and CDR2 is YSYEKL.